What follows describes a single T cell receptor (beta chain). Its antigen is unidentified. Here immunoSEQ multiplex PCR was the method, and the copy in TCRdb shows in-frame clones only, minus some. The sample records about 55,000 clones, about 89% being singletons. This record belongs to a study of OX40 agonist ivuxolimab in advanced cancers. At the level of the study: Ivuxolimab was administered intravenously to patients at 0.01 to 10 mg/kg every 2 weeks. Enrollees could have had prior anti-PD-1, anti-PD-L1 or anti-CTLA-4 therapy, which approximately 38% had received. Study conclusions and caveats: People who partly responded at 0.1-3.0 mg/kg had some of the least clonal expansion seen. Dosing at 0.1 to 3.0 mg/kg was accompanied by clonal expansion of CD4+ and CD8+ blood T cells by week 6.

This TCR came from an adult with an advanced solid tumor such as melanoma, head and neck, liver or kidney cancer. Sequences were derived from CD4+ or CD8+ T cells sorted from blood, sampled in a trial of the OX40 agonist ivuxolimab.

DNA of the CDR3: TGTGCCAGCAGCTTGGGCGGGAGGAGCTCCTACAATGAGCAGTTCTTC. Translating gives CASSLGGRSSYNEQFF. The rearrangement links TRBV5-6 to TRBJ2-1, with 8 positions matching TRBD2. Germline CDR1 SGHDT, CDR2 YYEEEE. The CDR3 is 16 residues long. Trimming removed 0 bases from V and 0 bases from J; junction bases left unmatched: 2.